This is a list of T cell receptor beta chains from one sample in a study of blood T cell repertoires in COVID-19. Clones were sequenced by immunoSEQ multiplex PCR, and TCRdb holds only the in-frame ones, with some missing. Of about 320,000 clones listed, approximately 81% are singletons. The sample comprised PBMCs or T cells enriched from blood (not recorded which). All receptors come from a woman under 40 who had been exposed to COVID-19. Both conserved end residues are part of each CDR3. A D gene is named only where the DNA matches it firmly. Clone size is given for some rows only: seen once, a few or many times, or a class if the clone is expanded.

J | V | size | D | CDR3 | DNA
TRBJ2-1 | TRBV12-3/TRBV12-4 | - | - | CASFEPHTGEQFF | TGTGCCAGCTTCGAGCCCCATACCGGTGAGCAGTTCTTC
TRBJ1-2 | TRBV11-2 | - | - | CASSLEAGIDYGYTF | TGTGCCAGCAGCTTAGAGGCAGGGATCGACTATGGCTACACCTTC
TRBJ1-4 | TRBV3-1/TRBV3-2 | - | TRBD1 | CASSPNRDRYYEKLFF | TGTGCCAGCAGCCCCAACAGGGACAGGTACTATGAAAAACTGTTTTTT
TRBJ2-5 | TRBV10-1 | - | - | CASSESRTGTYETQYF | TGCGCCAGCAGTGAGTCCCGGACGGGAACTTATGAGACCCAGTACTTC
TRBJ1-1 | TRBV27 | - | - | CASSEYVGGAGTEAFF | TGTGCCAGCAGTGAGTATGTGGGGGGAGCAGGCACTGAAGCTTTCTTT
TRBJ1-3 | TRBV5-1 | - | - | CASTSEGGRGNTIYF | TGCGCCAGCACCTCCGAAGGAGGTCGGGGAAACACCATATATTTT
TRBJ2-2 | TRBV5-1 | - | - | CASRGDGDTGELFF | TGCGCCAGCAGGGGCGACGGGGACACCGGGGAGCTGTTTTTT
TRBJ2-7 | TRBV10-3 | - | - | CATTETGEQYF | TGTGCCACCACCGAAACGGGGGAGCAGTACTTC
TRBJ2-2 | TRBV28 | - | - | CASSSTNTGELFF | TGTGCCAGCAGTTCCACTAACACCGGGGAGCTGTTTTTT
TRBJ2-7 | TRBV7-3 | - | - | CASSLYGGDSYEQYF | TGTGCCAGCAGCTTATACGGCGGCGACTCCTACGAGCAGTACTTC
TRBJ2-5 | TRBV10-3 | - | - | CAISGGKQETQYF | TGTGCCATCAGTGGCGGTAAGCAAGAGACCCAGTACTTC
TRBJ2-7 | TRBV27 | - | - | CASSLSGLTYEQYF | TGTGCCAGCAGTTTATCGGGACTCACCTACGAGCAGTACTTC
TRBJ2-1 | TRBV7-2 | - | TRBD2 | CASSLSGTSLFF | TGTGCCAGCAGCTTATCCGGGACTAGTTTGTTCTTC
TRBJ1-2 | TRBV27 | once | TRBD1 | CPYVGPGGPTAYGYTF | TGTCCCTACGTTGGGCCAGGGGGACCGACGGCCTATGGCTACACCTTC
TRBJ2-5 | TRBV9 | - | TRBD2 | CASSVRSGGLGETQYF | TGTGCCAGCAGCGTAAGGTCGGGGGGACTGGGGGAGACCCAGTACTTC
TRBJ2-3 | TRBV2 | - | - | CASRTQGLDTQYF | TGTGCCAGCAGAACTCAGGGTTTGGATACGCAGTATTTT
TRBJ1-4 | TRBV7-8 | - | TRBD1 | CASSRLDRVGEKLFF | TGTGCCAGCAGCCGTCTCGACAGGGTGGGCGAAAAACTGTTTTTT
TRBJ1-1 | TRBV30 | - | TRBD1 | CAWTRDRVGTEAFF | TGTGCCTGGACACGTGACAGGGTGGGCACTGAAGCTTTCTTT
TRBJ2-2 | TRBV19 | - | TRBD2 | CASQIAGGRTGELFF | TGTGCCAGCCAGATAGCGGGAGGTCGAACCGGGGAGCTGTTTTTT
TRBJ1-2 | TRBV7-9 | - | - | CASRDGGLRYTF | TGTGCCAGCAGAGACGGAGGTCTCCGCTACACCTTC
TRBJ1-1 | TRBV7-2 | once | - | CASSLVGLSTTEAFF | TGTGCCAGCAGCTTAGTGGGACTGTCGACCACTGAAGCTTTCTTT
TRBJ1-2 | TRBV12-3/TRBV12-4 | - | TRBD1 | CASSTGGYGYTF | TGTGCCAGCAGCACAGGGGGCTATGGCTACACCTTC
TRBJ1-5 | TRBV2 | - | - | CASSGGVRQPQHF | TGTGCCAGCAGTGGGGGGGTTCGGCAGCCCCAGCATTTT